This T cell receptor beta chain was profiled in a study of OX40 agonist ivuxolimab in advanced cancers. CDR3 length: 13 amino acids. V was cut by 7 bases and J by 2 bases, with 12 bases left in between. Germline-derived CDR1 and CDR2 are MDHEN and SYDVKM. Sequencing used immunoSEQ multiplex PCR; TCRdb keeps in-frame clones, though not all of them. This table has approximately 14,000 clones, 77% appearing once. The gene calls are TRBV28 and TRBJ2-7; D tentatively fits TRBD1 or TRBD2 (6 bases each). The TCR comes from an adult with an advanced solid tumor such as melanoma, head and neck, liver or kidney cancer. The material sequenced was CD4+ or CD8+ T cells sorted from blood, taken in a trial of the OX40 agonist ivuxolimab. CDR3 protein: CASTWGAAYEQYF. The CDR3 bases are TGTGCCAGCACCTGGGGGGCGGCCTACGAGCAGTACTTC.